The clone carrying this T cell receptor (beta chain) has at least ten counts. Its antigen is currently unknown. The read comes to an end 3 residues before the CDR3 does, leaving the germline J gene to fill in the end. Control and CVID samples contributed equal amounts of genomic DNA. Method: immunoSEQ multiplex PCR; TCRdb's copy keeps in-frame clones and lacks some. Observed are more than 55,000 clones, no singletons, with the top ten taking over 0.8%. The data stem from a study of T cell clonality in common variable immunodeficiency. Regarding the study as a whole: Fewer deletions and N-nucleotide insertions were reportedly seen in common variable immunodeficiency TCR beta sequences.

Donors gave 5 to 8 ml heparinized peripheral whole blood. The V gene's germline CDR1 is DFQATT and CDR2 SNEGSKA (reference sequence). This CDR3 is 13 amino acids long. J gave up 5 bases and V 8 bases, and 9 bases lay outside the gene matches. Sample: peripheral blood mononuclear cells. The receptor was isolated from a person aged 18 to 75 in good health. The chain is built from TRBV20-1 and TRBJ2-5; 9 bases are shared with TRBD2. This chain's CDR3 is CSPRREGGETQYF. CDR3 DNA, as far as it was read: TGCAGTCCCAGGCGGGAGGGGGGGGAGACC.